The 3 T cell receptor beta chains below come from one sample, sequenced in a study of shared clonotypes between healthy human individuals. It was CD45RO-negative cells, positively selected for CCR7, that made up naive CD8 cells, with terminally differentiated effector memory CD45RA+ cells excluded. Sequencing used immunoSEQ multiplex PCR; TCRdb keeps in-frame clones, though not all of them. The sample carries some 600,000 clones, roughly 96% recorded once. The sequenced sample was naive CD8+ T cells sorted from blood. The receptor source for this set is a woman in her 30s in good health.

The chain combines TRBV21-1 with TRBJ2-6; the table's D call of TRBD2 was not tested on the DNA. TRBV21-1 is reported as a pseudogene. The CDR3 has 17 residues. CDR3 DNA: TGTGCCAGCAGCAAGCTGCCGGGAAGGTTTGGGGCCAACGTCCTGACTTTC. Translated: CASSKLPGRFGANVLTF.

The chain links TRBV7-2 to TRBJ1-1; 9 nucleotides match TRBD1. This CDR3 region has 14 residues. CDR1 SGHTA and CDR2 FQGNSA come from the germline V gene. V lost 3 bases to trimming and J lost 7 bases; unmatched junction nucleotides: 6. CDR3 DNA: TGTGCCAGCAGCTTTACAGGGGGCCAGGATGAAGCTTTCTTT. Translated: CASSFTGGQDEAFF. The whole variable domain, remainder taken from reference TRBV7-2 and TRBJ1-1, is GAGVSQSPSNKVTEKGKDVELRCDPISGHTALYWYRQSLGQGLEFLIYFQGNSAPDKSGLPSDRFSAERTGGSVSTLTIQRTQQEDSAVYLCASSFTGGQDEAFFGQGTRLTVV.

J is TRBJ2-1 and V is TRBV5-6; D unresolved. The germline V gene has CDR1 SGHDT and CDR2 YYEEEE. The CDR3 consists of 13 residues. V lost 2 bases and J 9 bases, leaving 12 bases between the germline ends. CDR3 sequence (DNA): TGTGCCAGCAGCTTATCGGTAGTTGGTGAGCAGTTCTTC. It yields the protein CASSLSVVGEQFF.